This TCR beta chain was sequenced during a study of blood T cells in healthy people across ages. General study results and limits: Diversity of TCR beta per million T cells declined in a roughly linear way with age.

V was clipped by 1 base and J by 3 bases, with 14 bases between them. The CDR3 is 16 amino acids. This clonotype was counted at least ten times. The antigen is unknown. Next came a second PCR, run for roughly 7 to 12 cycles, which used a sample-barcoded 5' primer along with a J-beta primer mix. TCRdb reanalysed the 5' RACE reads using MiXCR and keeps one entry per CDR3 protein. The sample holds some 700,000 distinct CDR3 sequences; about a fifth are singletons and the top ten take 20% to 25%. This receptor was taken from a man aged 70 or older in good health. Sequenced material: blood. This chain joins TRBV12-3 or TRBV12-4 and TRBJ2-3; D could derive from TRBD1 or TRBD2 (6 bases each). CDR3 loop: CASSLEGGGSTDTQYF. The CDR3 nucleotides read TGTGCCAGCAGTTTAGAGGGGGGCGGATCTACAGATACGCAGTATTTT.